The clone carrying this T cell receptor (beta chain) was counted between two and nine times. The antigen remains unidentified. The PCR used 60 Vbeta and 13 Jbeta primers. The protocol was immunoSEQ multiplex PCR, while the TCRdb copy is restricted to in-frame clones and leaves out a portion. The sample consists of about 120,000 clones, 75% to 85% of them appearing once. The data were obtained in a study of cytomegalovirus exposure and HLA in healthy donors. Regarding the study as a whole: Fewer than 200 TCR beta chains were listed as cytomegalovirus-associated. In an earlier analysis, in approximately 630 donors, most V segments appeared productive either ~87% or ~30% of the time.

Germline CDR1 is SGHTS and CDR2 is YDEGEE. After removal of 0 bases from V and 4 bases from J, the junction contained 7 bases not matched to a gene. The CDR3 extends over 16 amino acids. The TCR was taken from a man aged 30 to 39 in good health and CMV-seronegative. The sample consisted of PBMCs. The chain links TRBV5-8 to TRBJ1-3; 7 bases map to TRBD1. The CDR3 region is CASSLETGVRGNTIYF. CDR3 DNA sequence: TGTGCCAGCAGCTTGGAAACAGGGGTGAGAGGAAACACCATATATTTT. Filled out from reference TRBV5-8 and TRBJ1-3, the complete variable domain reads EAGVTQSPTHLIKTRGQQATLRCSPISGHTSVYWYQQALGLGLQFLLWYDEGEERNRGNFPPRFSGRQFPNYSSELNVNALELEDSALYLCASSLETGVRGNTIYFGEGSWLTVV.